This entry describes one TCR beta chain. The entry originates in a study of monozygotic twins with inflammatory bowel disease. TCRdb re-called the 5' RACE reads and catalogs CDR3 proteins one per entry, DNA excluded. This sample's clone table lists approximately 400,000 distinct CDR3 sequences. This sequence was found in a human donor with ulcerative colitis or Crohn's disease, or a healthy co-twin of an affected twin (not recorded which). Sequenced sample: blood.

CDR3 sequence: CSARVVTVTEAFF. The chain couples TRBV20-1 to TRBJ1-1; TCRdb indicates TRBD1, and absent DNA this call remains unverified. Germline CDR1 DFQATT, CDR2 SNEGSKA (reference sequence). The CDR3 has 13 residues.